What follows describes a single T cell receptor (beta chain). No antigen is known for it. The sample comes from a study of T-cell reconstitution after alpha-beta-depleted transplantation in children. Molecular barcoding with unique molecular identifiers was used for the TCRbeta library. TCRdb independently ran MiXCR on the PCR reads; one entry per CDR3 protein. This sample has about 27,000 distinct CDR3 sequences, with 5.5% to 7.5% found just once. The CDR3 totals 17 residues. The germline V gene encodes CDR1 LGHNA and CDR2 YNFKEQ. V was trimmed by 10 bases and J by 0 bases, leaving 25 bases between them. The study, taken as a whole, reports: T-cell counts and diversity were attributed mostly to newly produced T cells one year after transplant. Reported findings indicate that, about two months after transplant, alpha-beta T cells came from several hundred expanded clones, which were derived from non-depleted graft cells.

The sequencing here drew on PBMCs, mostly from graft donor cells, taken 180 days after TCRalphabeta/CD19-depleted stem cell transplant. The clonotype originates from a male patient younger than 18 who had a stem cell transplant for acute myeloid leukemia, so the T cells may come from the graft donor. This sequence joins TRBV4-2 and TRBJ2-7; D is perhaps TRBD1 (6 bases). The CDR3 sequence is CAMGLVLTGTSSYEQYF. CDR3 DNA: TGTGCCATGGGCCTTGTCCTCACAGGGACCTCCTCCTACGAGCAGTACTTC.